The text below deals with one T cell receptor beta chain. Other DNA variants within this sample encode the same CDR3. The record originates from a study of blood T cell repertoires in COVID-19. The CDR3 has 13 residues. Germline lookup yields CDR1 MGHRA and CDR2 YSYEKL. V was shortened by 2 bases and J by 3 bases, with 8 bases between the two germline ends. Authors' processing steps: Cell counts per sample came from amplifying reference gene primers. Some clones are missing from TCRdb's copy, which holds only in-frame ones; the method was immunoSEQ multiplex PCR. That table gives V, J and clone size, and the DNA gave D and trimming. The sample lists 100,000 to 150,000 clones; roughly 88% were seen once.

Sequenced sample: peripheral blood. The gene calls are TRBV4-1 and TRBJ2-7; D might be TRBD2 (5 bases). This receptor was taken from a woman over 75 with acute or convalescent COVID-19. DNA for the CDR3: TGCGCCAGCAGCCAACGGGATAACTACGAGCAGTACTTC. Protein sequence: CASSQRDNYEQYF.